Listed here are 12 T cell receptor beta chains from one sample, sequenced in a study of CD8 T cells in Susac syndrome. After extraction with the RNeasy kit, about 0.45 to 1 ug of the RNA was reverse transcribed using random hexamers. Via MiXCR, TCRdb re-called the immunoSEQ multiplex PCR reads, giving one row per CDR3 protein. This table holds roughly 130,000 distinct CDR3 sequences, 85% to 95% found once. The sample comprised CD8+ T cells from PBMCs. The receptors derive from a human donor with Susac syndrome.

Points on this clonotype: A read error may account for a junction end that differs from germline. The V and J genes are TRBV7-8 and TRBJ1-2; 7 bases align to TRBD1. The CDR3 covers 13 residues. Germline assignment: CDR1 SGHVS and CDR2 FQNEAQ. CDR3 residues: CASSLRQGPNLHF. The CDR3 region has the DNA TGTGCCAGCAGCTTAAGACAGGGCCCGAACCTCCACTTC.

The CDR3 region is CSLRNGGVLETQYF. The CDR3 DNA reads as TGCAGCCTTAGGAACGGCGGGGTTTTAGAGACCCAGTACTTC. This chain links TRBV29-1 with TRBJ2-5, with D possibly TRBD2 on 6 matching bases. V was pared by 8 bases and J by 4 bases, with 20 bases between. CDR1 is SQVTM and CDR2 is ANQGSEA in the germline V gene. CDR3 length equals 14 residues.

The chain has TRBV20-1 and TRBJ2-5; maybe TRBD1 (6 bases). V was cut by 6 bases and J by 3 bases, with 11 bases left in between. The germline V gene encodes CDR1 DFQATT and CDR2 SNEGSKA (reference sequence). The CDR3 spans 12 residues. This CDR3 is CSASDRKETQYF. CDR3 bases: TGCAGTGCCTCGGACAGAAAAGAGACCCAGTACTTC.

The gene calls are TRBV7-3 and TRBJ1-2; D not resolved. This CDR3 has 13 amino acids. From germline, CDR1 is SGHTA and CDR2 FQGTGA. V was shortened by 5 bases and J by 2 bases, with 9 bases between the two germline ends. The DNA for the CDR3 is TGTGCCAGCAGCACGGACGCCAACTATGGCTACACCTTC. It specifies CASSTDANYGYTF.

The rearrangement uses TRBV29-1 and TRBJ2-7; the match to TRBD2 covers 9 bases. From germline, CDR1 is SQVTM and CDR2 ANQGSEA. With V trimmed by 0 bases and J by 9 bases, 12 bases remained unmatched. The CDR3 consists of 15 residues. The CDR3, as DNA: TGCAGCGTTGAAGATCGTGGCGGGGGGGCCTTTGGGCAGTACTTC. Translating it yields CSVEDRGGGAFGQYF.

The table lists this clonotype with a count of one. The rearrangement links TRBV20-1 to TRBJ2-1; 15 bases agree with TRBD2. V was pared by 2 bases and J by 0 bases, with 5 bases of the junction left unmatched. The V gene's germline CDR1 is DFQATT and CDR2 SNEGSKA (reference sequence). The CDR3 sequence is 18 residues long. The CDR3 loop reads CSARPGLAGGRSYNEQFF. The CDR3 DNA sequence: TGCAGTGCTAGACCGGGACTAGCGGGGGGCCGCTCCTACAATGAGCAGTTCTTC.

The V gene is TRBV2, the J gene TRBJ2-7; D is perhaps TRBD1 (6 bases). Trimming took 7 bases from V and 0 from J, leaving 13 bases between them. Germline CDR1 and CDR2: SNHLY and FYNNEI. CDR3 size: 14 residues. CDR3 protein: CASIRRDTSYEQYF. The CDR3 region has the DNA TGTGCCAGCATTCGACGGGACACCTCCTACGAGCAGTACTTC.

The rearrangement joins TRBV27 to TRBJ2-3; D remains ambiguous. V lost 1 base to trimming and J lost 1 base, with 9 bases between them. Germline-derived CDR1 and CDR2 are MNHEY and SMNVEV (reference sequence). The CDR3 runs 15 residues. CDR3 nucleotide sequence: TGTGCCAGCAGTTTATTGGCGGTACGCACAGATACGCAGTATTTT. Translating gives CASSLLAVRTDTQYF.

The CDR3 here is CASSGYGPLHF. CDR3 nucleotides: TGTGCCAGCAGTGGGTACGGACCCCTCCACTTT. This rearrangement joins TRBV27 to TRBJ1-6; D unclear. CDR1 and CDR2 (germline): MNHEY, SMNVEV (reference sequence). V dropped 5 bases and J dropped 12 bases, with 8 bases sitting between them. CDR3 size: 11 residues.

The CDR3 loop is CASSLEGGETQYF. The CDR3, as DNA: TGTGCCAGCAGCTTGGAGGGGGGGGAGACCCAGTACTTC. The V and J genes are TRBV5-4 and TRBJ2-5; TRBD2 is a possible D gene (7 bases). In germline, CDR1 is SGHNT, CDR2 YYREEE (reference sequence). Between the trimmed V and J ends, which lost 0 bases and 5 bases, there was a span of 8 bases. The CDR3 is made up of 13 amino acids.

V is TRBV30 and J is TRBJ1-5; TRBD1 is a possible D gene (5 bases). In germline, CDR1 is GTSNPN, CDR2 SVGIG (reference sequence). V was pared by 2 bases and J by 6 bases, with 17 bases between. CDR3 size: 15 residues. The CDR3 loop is CAWSYPGVVGQPQHF. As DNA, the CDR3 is TGTGCCTGGAGTTACCCGGGGGTGGTTGGTCAGCCCCAGCATTTT.

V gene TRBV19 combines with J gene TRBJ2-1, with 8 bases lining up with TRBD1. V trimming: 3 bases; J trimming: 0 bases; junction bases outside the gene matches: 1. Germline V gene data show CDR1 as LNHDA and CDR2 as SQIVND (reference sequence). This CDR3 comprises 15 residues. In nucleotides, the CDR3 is TGTGCCAGTAGTATCACAGGGGGCTCCTACAATGAGCAGTTCTTC. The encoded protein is CASSITGGSYNEQFF.